This T cell receptor (beta chain) was sequenced for a study of ipilimumab plus nivolumab after autologous stem cell transplantation. Study context: A median of roughly 8 nivolumab and a few ipilimumab doses were given.

Patients got 3 mg/kg IV nivolumab weeks 1, 4, 7, 10, then biweekly through week 26. The CDR3 loop spans 14 amino acids. Trimming cost V 0 bases and J 2 bases, with 6 bases left between them. Per the germline V gene, CDR1 is SGHVS and CDR2 is FNYEAQ. Study observations and caveats: Authors suggest TCR repertoire, Treg phenotype and gut microbiota support further study.

Data came from immunoSEQ multiplex PCR; TCRdb stores just in-frame clones and leaves some out. The profile shows about 12,000 clones, 75% of them singletons. A word on this clone: Its antigen remains unknown.

Source: PBMCs, taken in a trial of ipilimumab plus nivolumab as post-transplant consolidation. The V gene is TRBV7-6, the J gene TRBJ2-3; D remains ambiguous. This sequence was found in a male donor with multiple myeloma. CDR3 sequence reads: CASSLALTTDTQYF. CDR3 nucleotides: TGTGCCAGCAGCTTAGCGCTCACCACAGATACGCAGTATTTT.